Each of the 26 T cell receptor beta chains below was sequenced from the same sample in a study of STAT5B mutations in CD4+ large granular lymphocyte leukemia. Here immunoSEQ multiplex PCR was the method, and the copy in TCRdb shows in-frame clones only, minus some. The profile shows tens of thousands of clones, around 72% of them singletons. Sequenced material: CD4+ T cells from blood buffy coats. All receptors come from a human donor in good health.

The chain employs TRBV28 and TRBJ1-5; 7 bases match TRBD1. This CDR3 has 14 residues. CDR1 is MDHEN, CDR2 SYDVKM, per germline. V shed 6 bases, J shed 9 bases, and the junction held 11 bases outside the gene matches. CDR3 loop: CASSKPTGVRPQHF. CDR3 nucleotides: TGTGCCAGCAGCAAACCTACAGGGGTACGGCCCCAGCATTTT. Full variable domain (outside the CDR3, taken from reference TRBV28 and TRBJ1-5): DVKVTQSSRYLVKRTGEKVFLECVQDMDHENMFWYRQDPGLGLRLIYFSYDVKMKEKGDIPEGYSVSREKKERFSLILESASTNQTSMYLCASSKPTGVRPQHFGDGTRLSIL.

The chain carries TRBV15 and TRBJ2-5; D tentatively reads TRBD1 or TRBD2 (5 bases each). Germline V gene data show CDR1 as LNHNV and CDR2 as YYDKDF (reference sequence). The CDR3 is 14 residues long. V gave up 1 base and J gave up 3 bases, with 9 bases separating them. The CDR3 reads CATSRGGNEETQYF. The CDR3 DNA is TGTGCCACCAGCAGAGGGGGGAATGAAGAGACCCAGTACTTC.

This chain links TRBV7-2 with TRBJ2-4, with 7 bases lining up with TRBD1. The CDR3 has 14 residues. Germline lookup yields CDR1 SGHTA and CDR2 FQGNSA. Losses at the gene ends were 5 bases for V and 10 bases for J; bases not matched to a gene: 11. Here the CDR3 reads CASSTTTGPGIQYF. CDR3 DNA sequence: TGTGCCAGCAGCACCACGACAGGGCCAGGGATTCAGTACTTC.

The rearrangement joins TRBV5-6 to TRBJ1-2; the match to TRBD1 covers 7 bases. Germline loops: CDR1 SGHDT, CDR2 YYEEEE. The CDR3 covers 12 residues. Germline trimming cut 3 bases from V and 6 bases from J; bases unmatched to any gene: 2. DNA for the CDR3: TGTGCCAGCAGCTGGGGGACAGATGGCTACACCTTC. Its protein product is CASSWGTDGYTF. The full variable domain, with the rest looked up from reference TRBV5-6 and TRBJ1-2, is DAGVTQSPTHLIKTRGQQVTLRCSPKSGHDTVSWYQQALGQGPQFIFQYYEEEERQRGNFPDRFSGHQFPNYSSELNVNALLLGDSALYLCASSWGTDGYTFGSGTRLTVV.

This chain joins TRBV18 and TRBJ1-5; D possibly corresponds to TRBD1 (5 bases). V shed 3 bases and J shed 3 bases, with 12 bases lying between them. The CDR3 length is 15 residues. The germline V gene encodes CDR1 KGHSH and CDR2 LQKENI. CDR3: CASSPRSGANQPQHF. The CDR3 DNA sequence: TGTGCCAGCTCACCTCGGAGTGGGGCCAATCAGCCCCAGCATTTT.

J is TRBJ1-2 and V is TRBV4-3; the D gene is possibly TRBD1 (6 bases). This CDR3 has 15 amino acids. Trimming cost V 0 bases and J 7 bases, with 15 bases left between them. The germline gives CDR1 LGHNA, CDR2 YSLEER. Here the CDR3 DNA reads TGCGCCAGCAGCCAAGATGGGGGCGCAAGGGGTGGCTACACCTTC. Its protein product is CASSQDGGARGGYTF.

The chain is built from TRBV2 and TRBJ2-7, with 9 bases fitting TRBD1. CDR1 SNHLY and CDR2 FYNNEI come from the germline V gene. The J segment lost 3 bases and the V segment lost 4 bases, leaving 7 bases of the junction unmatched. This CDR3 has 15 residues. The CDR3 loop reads CASSGFGQGFYEQYF. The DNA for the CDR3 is TGTGCCAGCAGTGGGTTTGGACAGGGGTTCTACGAGCAGTACTTC.

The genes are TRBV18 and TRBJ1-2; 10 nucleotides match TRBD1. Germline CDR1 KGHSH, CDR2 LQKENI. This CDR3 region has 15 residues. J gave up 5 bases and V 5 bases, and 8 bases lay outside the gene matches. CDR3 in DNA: TGTGCCAGCTCAACTGGGACAGGGGTGGTGTATGGCTACACCTTC. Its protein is CASSTGTGVVYGYTF.

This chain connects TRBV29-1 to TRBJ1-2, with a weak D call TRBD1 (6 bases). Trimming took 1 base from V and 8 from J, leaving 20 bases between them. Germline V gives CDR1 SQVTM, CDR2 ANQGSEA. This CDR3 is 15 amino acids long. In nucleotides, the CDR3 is TGCAGCGTTGAAGGACGAGAGGGGGGATTGGGGGGCTACACCTTC. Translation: CSVEGREGGLGGYTF.

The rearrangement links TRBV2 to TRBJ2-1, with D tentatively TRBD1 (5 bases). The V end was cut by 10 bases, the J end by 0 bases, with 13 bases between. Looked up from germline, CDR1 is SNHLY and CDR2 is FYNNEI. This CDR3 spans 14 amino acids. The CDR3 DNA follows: TGTGCCACAGGGCCGCCGATCTCCTACAATGAGCAGTTCTTC. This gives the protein CATGPPISYNEQFF.

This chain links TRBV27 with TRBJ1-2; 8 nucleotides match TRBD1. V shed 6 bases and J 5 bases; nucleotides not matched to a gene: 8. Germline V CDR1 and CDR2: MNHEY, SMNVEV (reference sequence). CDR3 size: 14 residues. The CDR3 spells CASSPNRGVYGYTF. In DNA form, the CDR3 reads TGTGCCAGCAGCCCCAACAGGGGGGTTTATGGCTACACCTTC.

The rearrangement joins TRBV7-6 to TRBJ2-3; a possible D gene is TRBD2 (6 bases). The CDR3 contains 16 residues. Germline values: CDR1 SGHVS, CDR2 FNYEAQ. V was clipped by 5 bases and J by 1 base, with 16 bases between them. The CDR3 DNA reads TGTGCCAGCAGCCCGACATCGCGGGGCCGCACAGATACGCAGTATTTT. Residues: CASSPTSRGRTDTQYF.

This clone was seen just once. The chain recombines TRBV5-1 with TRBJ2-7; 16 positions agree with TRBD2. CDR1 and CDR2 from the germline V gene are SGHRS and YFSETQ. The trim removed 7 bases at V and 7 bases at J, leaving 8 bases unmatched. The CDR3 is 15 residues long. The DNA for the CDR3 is TGCGCCAGCCAGAAGGGACTAGCGGGGGGGCTTGAGCAGTACTTC. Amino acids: CASQKGLAGGLEQYF. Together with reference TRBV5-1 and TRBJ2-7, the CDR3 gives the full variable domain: KAGVTQTPRYLIKTRGQQVTLSCSPISGHRSVSWYQQTPGQGLQFLFEYFSETQRNKGNFPGRFSGRQFSNSRSEMNVSTLELGDSALYLCASQKGLAGGLEQYFGPGTRLTVT.

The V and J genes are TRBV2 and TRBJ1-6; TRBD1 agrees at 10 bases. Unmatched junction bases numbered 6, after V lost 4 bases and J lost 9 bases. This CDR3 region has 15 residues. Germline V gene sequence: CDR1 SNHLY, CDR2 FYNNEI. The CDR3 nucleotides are TGTGCCAGCAGTGCCCAAGGGACAGGGGCTTCACCCCTCCACTTT. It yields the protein CASSAQGTGASPLHF.

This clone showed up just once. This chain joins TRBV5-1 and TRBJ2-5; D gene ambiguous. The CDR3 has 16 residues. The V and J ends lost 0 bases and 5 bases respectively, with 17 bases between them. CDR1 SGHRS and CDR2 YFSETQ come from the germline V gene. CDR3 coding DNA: TGCGCCAGCAGCTTGGGGACCGCCTTTGAATCGGAGACCCAGTACTTC. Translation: CASSLGTAFESETQYF.

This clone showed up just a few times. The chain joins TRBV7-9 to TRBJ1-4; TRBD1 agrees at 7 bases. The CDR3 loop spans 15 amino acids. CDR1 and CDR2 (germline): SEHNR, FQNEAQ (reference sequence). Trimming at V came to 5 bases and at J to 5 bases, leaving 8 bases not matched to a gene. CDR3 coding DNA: TGTGCCAGCAGCATCCGGACAGGCGGGAATGAAAAACTGTTTTTT. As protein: CASSIRTGGNEKLFF.

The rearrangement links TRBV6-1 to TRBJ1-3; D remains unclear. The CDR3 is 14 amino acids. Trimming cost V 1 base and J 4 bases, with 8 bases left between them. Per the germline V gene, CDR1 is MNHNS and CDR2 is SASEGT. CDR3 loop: CASSEGEWGNTIYF. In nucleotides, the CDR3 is TGTGCCAGCAGTGAAGGAGAATGGGGAAACACCATATATTTT.

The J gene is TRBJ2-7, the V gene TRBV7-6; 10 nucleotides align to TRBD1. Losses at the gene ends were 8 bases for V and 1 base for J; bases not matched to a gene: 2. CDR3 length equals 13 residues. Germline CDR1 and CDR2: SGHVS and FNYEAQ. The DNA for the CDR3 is TGTGCCAGCGGGACAGGGGATTCCTACGAGCAGTACTTC. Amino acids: CASGTGDSYEQYF.

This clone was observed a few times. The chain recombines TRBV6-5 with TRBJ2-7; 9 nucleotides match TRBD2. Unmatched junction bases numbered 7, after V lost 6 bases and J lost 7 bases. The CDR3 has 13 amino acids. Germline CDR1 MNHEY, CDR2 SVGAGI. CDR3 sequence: CASRSGLAGEQYF. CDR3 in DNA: TGTGCCAGCAGATCGGGACTAGCAGGGGAGCAGTACTTC.

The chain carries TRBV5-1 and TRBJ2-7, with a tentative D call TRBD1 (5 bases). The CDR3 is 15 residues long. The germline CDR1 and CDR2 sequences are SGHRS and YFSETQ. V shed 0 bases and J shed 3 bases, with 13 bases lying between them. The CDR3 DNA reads TGCGCCAGCAGCTTGGGGGGCGGCACAAACTACGAGCAGTACTTC. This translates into CASSLGGGTNYEQYF.

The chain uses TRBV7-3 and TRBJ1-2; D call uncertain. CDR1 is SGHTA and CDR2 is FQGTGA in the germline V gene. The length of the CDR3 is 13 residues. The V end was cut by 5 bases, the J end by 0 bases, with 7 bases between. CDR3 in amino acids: CASSLGTNYGYTF. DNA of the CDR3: TGTGCCAGCAGCCTAGGTACTAACTATGGCTACACCTTC.

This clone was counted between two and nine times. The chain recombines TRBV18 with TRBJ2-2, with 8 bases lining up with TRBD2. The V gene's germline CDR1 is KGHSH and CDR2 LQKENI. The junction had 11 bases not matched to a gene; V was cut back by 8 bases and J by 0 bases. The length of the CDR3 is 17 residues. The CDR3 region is CASRKGGGLANTGELFF. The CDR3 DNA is TGTGCCAGCCGGAAAGGCGGGGGGTTGGCGAACACCGGGGAGCTGTTTTTT.

The CDR3 region is CASSAGQANEKLFF. CDR3 DNA: TGTGCCAGCAGCGCGGGACAGGCTAATGAAAAACTGTTTTTT. The V gene is TRBV5-4, the J gene TRBJ1-4, with TRBD1 matching over 8 bases. Germline V lookup: CDR1 SGHNT, CDR2 YYREEE (reference sequence). The CDR3 is 14 residues long. After removal of 4 bases from V and 3 bases from J, the junction contained 2 bases not matched to a gene.

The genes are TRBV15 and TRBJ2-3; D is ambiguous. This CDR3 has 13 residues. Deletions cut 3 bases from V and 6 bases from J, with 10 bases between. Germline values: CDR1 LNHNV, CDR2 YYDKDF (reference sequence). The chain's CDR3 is CATSRPPSDTQYF. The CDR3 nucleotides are TGTGCCACCAGCAGGCCCCCGTCGGATACGCAGTATTTT.

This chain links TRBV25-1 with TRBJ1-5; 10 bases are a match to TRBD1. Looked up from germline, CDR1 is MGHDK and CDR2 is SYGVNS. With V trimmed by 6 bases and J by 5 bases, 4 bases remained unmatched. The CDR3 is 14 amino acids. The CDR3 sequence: CASRETGGDQPQHF. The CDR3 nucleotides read TGTGCCAGCAGGGAGACAGGGGGCGATCAGCCCCAGCATTTT.

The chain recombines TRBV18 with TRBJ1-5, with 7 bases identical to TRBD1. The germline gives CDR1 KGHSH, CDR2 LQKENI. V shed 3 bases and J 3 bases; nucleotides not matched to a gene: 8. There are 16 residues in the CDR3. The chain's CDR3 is CASSPGQLGINQPQHF. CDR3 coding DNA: TGTGCCAGCTCACCGGGACAGCTCGGCATCAATCAGCCCCAGCATTTT.